Listed here are 11 T cell receptor beta chains from one sample, sequenced in a study of T cell responses to AZD1222 COVID-19 vaccine. The repertoire was sequenced with immunoSEQ multiplex PCR; TCRdb's copy has only in-frame clones and lacks some. This sample has roughly 67,000 clones, with more than 70% found just once. Sample: peripheral blood, taken on day 0 of AZD1222 vaccination. The receptors shown here come from an adult in good health.

The chain combines TRBV29-1 with TRBJ1-2; TRBD1 matches 9 bases. This CDR3 region has 17 residues. The trim removed 0 bases at V and 5 bases at J, leaving 13 bases unmatched. Germline loops: CDR1 SQVTM, CDR2 ANQGSEA. The CDR3 loop reads CSVEDGHRGLGYYGYTF. The CDR3 DNA sequence: TGCAGCGTTGAAGATGGACACAGGGGGCTGGGGTATTATGGCTACACCTTC.

The chain links TRBV3-1 (or the pseudogene TRBV3-2) to TRBJ2-1; D remains unclear. The CDR3 sequence is 16 residues long. The V gene's germline CDR1 is LGHDT and CDR2 YNNKEL (reference sequence). V shed 1 base and J shed 6 bases, with 16 bases lying between them. CDR3 sequence (DNA): TGTGCCAGCAGCCAAGTTAGTTTTAGTAGGTCCAATGAGCAGTTCTTC. Encoded protein: CASSQVSFSRSNEQFF.

The chain carries TRBV12-3 or TRBV12-4 and TRBJ2-7; tentatively, D is TRBD1 or TRBD2 (5 bases each). CDR3 size: 12 residues. The germline V and J ends were trimmed by 6 bases and 6 bases, with 12 bases remaining between them. The CDR3 DNA sequence: TGTGCCAGCAGGTCAGGGAGTGGCGAGCAGTACTTC. Translating it yields CASRSGSGEQYF.

This sequence joins TRBV7-9 and TRBJ1-1; D is possibly TRBD1 (6 bases). Germline assignment: CDR1 SEHNR and CDR2 FQNEAQ (reference sequence). Trimming stripped 1 base from V and 5 bases from J, with 17 bases between. CDR3 length: 16 residues. CDR3 bases: TGTGCCAGCAGCTTAGATTACGGGGGGCGAGGGACTGAAGCTTTCTTT. Its translation is CASSLDYGGRGTEAFF.

The V and J genes are TRBV5-1 and TRBJ2-3, with 9 bases matching TRBD2. The CDR3 is 14 residues long. Germline V gene data show CDR1 as SGHRS and CDR2 as YFSETQ. J gave up 6 bases and V 0 bases, and 2 bases lay outside the gene matches. CDR3 sequence: CASSLALAGDTQYF. For the CDR3, the DNA is TGCGCCAGCAGCTTGGCCCTAGCGGGGGATACGCAGTATTTT.

The genes are TRBV7-8 and TRBJ2-7; D not resolved. CDR3 length: 15 amino acids. Germline assignment: CDR1 SGHVS and CDR2 FQNEAQ. Trimming took off 3 bases at V and 3 bases at J, with 15 bases between the two ends. CDR3 sequence reads: CASSFALSGNYEQYF. For the CDR3, the DNA is TGTGCCAGCAGCTTTGCGCTATCCGGCAACTACGAGCAGTACTTC. The whole variable domain, remainder taken from reference TRBV7-8 and TRBJ2-7, is GAGVSQSPRYKVAKRGQDVALRCDPISGHVSLFWYQQALGQGPEFLTYFQNEAQLDKSGLPSDRFFAERPEGSVSTLKIQRTQQEDSAVYLCASSFALSGNYEQYFGPGTRLTVT.

V is TRBV18 and J is TRBJ2-1; TRBD1 matches at 7 bases. Trimming removed 1 base from V and 1 base from J; junction bases left unmatched: 13. Germline V lookup: CDR1 KGHSH, CDR2 LQKENI. This CDR3 has 19 residues. The CDR3 sequence is CASSPLSASGTVSYNEQFF. For the CDR3, the DNA is TGTGCCAGCTCACCACTTTCGGCATCAGGGACAGTTTCCTACAATGAGCAGTTCTTC.

This clone was observed a single time. The V call is TRBV4-1, the J call TRBJ1-6, with D possibly being TRBD1 (5 bases). CDR3 length: 14 residues. V gave up 4 bases and J gave up 5 bases, with 9 bases separating them. CDR1 and CDR2 from the germline V gene are MGHRA and YSYEKL. The CDR3, as DNA: TGCGCCAGCAGCCGCGTGGGGGATAATTCACCCCTCCACTTT. Its protein is CASSRVGDNSPLHF.

This clone was found a few times. The V call is TRBV28, the J call TRBJ1-2, with D tentatively TRBD1 (5 bases). Germline loops: CDR1 MDHEN, CDR2 SYDVKM. The CDR3 runs 16 residues. V lost 5 bases and J lost 4, with 20 bases in between. Here the CDR3 reads CASSPSSGGEPYGYTF. DNA of the CDR3: TGTGCCAGCAGTCCCTCCTCCGGGGGAGAGCCCTATGGCTACACCTTC.

The chain joins TRBV6-5 to TRBJ1-3; possibly TRBD1 for D (5 bases). V was pared by 6 bases and J by 1 base, with 13 bases between. Germline CDR1 and CDR2: MNHEY and SVGAGI. CDR3 length equals 15 residues. The CDR3 region is CASRKTGRSGNTIYF. CDR3 in DNA: TGTGCCAGCAGGAAAACGGGGCGTTCTGGAAACACCATATATTTT.

The chain has TRBV5-1 and TRBJ2-5; 7 bases are a match to TRBD1. V lost 4 bases and J lost 7; bases outside the gene matches: 13. Germline CDR1 is SGHRS and CDR2 is YFSETQ. The CDR3 sequence is 15 residues long. The CDR3 nucleotides read TGCGCCAGCAGCATTAGGGACAGCCTCAGTGGGACCCAGTACTTC. Amino acid sequence: CASSIRDSLSGTQYF.